This T cell receptor beta chain was profiled in a study of cytomegalovirus exposure and HLA in healthy donors. On the study more broadly: Early released data comprised tens of millions of unique TCRs from HLA-typed donors.

PCR employed 60 Vbeta and 13 Jbeta primers. The assay was immunoSEQ multiplex PCR, and TCRdb's table has in-frame clones only and misses some. The table has more than 140,000 clones, over 75% seen once. The germline V gene has CDR1 LNHDA and CDR2 SQIVND (reference sequence). The junction had 11 bases not matched to a gene; V was cut back by 3 bases and J by 0 bases. The CDR3 covers 17 residues. This TCR was sampled from a man younger than 40 in good health and CMV-seropositive. Sequenced material: PBMCs. The chain carries TRBV19 and TRBJ2-7; 7 bases agree with TRBD1. DNA for the CDR3: TGTGCCAGTAGTATGGTTGGTCTGGGACAGAGCTCCTACGAGCAGTACTTC. Its translation: CASSMVGLGQSSYEQYF.